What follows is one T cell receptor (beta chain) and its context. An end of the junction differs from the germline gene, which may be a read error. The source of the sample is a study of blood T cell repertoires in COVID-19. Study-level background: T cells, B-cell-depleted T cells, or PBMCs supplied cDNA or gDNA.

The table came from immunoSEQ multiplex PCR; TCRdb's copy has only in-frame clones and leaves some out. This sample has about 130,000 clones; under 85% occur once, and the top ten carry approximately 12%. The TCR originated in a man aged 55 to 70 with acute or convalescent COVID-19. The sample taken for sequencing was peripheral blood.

CDR3: CASSDSFMAFF. CDR3 coding DNA: TGTGCCAGCAGTGACTCCTTTATGGCTTTCTTT. V is TRBV6-5 and J is TRBJ1-1; unclear D gene. The CDR3 has 11 amino acids. Germline CDR1 reads MNHEY; CDR2 reads SVGAGI.